This record covers a single T cell receptor beta chain. The antigen it recognizes is unknown. Per-nucleotide qualities are absent, and no much larger clonotype sits a single base away. The time point label, as the study defines it: sample taken at primary tumor resection. TCR sequencing used whole RNA extracted from tumor and nontumor lung tissue, or from cryopreserved PBMC samples, without cell sorting. Samples were obtained from 70 to 85 patients with early-stage, untreated non-small cell lung cancer from the lung TRACERx cohort. Patients were selected for TCR sequencing only if sufficient RNA was available from at least two tumor regions. Its CDR3 holds 12 amino acids, cysteine through phenylalanine. Just CDR3 DNA is preserved here, 36 bases in frame from base 1. Deletion took 9 bases off V and 3 bases off J, with a span of 11 bases between the germline ends. The germline V gene supplies CDR1 MNHNS and CDR2 SASEGT.

This sample was included in a study of spatial heterogeneity in lung cancer (dated by TCRdb to the late 2010s). With respect to the entire study: Beta-chain transcripts were consistently detected in greater numbers than alpha-chain transcripts, which likely reflects a higher abundance of beta-chain transcripts. Nonsynonymous mutation counts, determined by whole-exome sequencing of tumor tissue, were related to TCR repertoire features. In the raw uncorrected reads, each unique combination of TCR and UMI appeared more than ten times on average. In non-small cell lung cancer, the study quantitatively compared TCR alpha and beta repertoires across several tumor regions, matched nontumor lung, and blood. At surgery, 200 or so tumor regions, 64 matched nontumor lung samples and some 54 PBMC samples were TCR-sequenced for both alpha and beta chains. The full study reports these points: Ubiquitous expanded tumor TCRs were detected in blood more often at tumor resection than at routine follow-up. Additional single-cell paired TCR alpha and beta sequencing was considered necessary to confirm, at a functional level, the hypothesis that regional TCRs recognize regional mutations.

Library prep was done by 5' RACE. The sequencing machine was a NextSeq 500. In the TCR library protocol, a unique molecular identifier was attached to each TCR cDNA molecule so that PCR and sequencing errors could be corrected. The original methods were these. Decombinator tools were used for TCR identification, UMI-based error correction and CDR3 extraction. Expanded TCRs were defined as those above a frequency of 2 per 1,000, corresponding to the top 1% of the tumor frequency distribution. Each repertoire was subsampled 100 times to 5,000 TCRs, after which Renyi diversity was computed with the R vegan package. To build CDR3 similarity networks, amino acid triplet string-kernel similarity was used, and CDR3s were connected when their pairwise similarity was above 0.82. The raw public reads went through TCRdb reprocessing: fastp at Q25, MiXCR clone calling, in-frame beta chains kept. Rows with a matching CDR3 protein are joined into one entry that keeps the most common DNA and genes. None of the V and J calls come from the authors' own analysis; TCRdb made them. In this sample the table shows around 89,000 distinct CDR3 sequences, about an eighth of which occur a single time. Of the sample, 35% to 45% is held by the ten largest clones.

This sequence uses TRBV6-1 and TRBJ2-5; 5 matching bases give a weak D call of TRBD2. This receptor was identified in a male donor with early-stage non-small cell lung cancer. Sequenced here: PBMCs, sampled at surgery. The CDR3: CASCGYKETQYF. The nucleotide sequence reads TGTGCCAGTTGCGGGTATAAAGAGACCCAGTACTTC.